The next 14 T cell receptor beta chains were all read from a single sample in a study of T-cell reconstitution after alpha-beta-depleted transplantation in children. Unique molecular identifiers were incorporated when the TCRbeta library was constructed. A single record per CDR3 protein comes from TCRdb applying MiXCR to the PCR reads. The top ten clones hold roughly 2.6% of a sample with 200,000 to 300,000 distinct CDR3 sequences, more than 10% of them seen once. Here the sequenced sample was PBMCs from the stem cell graft donor, taken from the stem cell graft. The receptors shown here come from a human donor who donated a stem cell graft to a child with acute lymphoblastic leukemia.

This clonotype was observed at least ten times. The chain joins TRBV7-9 to TRBJ2-6; D is perhaps TRBD2 (6 bases). The CDR3 sequence is 16 residues long. The V gene's germline CDR1 is SEHNR and CDR2 FQNEAQ (reference sequence). The germline V and J ends were trimmed by 2 bases and 0 bases, with 8 bases remaining between them. In nucleotides, the CDR3 is TGTGCCAGCAGCTTAAGGGACTCCTCTGGGGCCAACGTCCTGACTTTC. Protein sequence: CASSLRDSSGANVLTF. Drawing the rest from reference TRBV7-9 and TRBJ2-6, the complete variable domain is DTGVSQNPRHKITKRGQNVTFRCDPISEHNRLYWYRQTLGQGPEFLTYFQNEAQLEKSRLLSDRFSAERPKGSFSTLEIQRTEQGDSAMYLCASSLRDSSGANVLTFGAGSRLTVL.

This clonotype has a count of ten or more. The chain joins TRBV6-2 or TRBV6-3 to TRBJ2-7; 8 positions agree with TRBD1. The germline V gene has CDR1 MNHEY and CDR2 SVGEGT. Trimming removed 8 bases from V and 2 bases from J; junction bases left unmatched: 5. CDR3 size: 13 residues. In DNA form, the CDR3 reads TGTGCCAGCTCCCGGACAGGGACCTACGAGCAGTACTTC. Protein sequence: CASSRTGTYEQYF.

This clonotype was counted ten times or more. The V call is TRBV5-1, the J call TRBJ1-2; no clear D gene. CDR1 and CDR2 (germline): SGHRS, YFSETQ. With 7 bases removed from V and 2 bases from J, the gap between germline ends came to 12 bases. The length of the CDR3 is 13 residues. The DNA for the CDR3 is TGCGCCAGCCGGCAACGGACCAACTATGGCTACACCTTC. Its translation: CASRQRTNYGYTF.

This clonotype was detected many times. V is TRBV20-1 and J is TRBJ2-7; D might be TRBD2 (6 bases). The germline CDR1 and CDR2 sequences are DFQATT and SNEGSKA (reference sequence). This CDR3 contains 13 residues. Trimming left V 6 bases short and J 3 bases short, with 15 bases between. The CDR3 sequence is CSAPGGSFYEQYF. The CDR3 DNA follows: TGCAGTGCCCCAGGAGGGAGCTTCTACGAGCAGTACTTC.

This clonotype came up many times. The rearrangement uses TRBV12-3 or TRBV12-4 and TRBJ2-1; TRBD2 is a possible D gene (6 bases). The ends were cut back, 7 bases at V and 0 bases at J, with 10 bases in the middle. The CDR3 length is 14 residues. The CDR3 nucleotides read TGTGCCAGCACTCGGGGGAGCTCCTACAATGAGCAGTTCTTC. Protein product: CASTRGSSYNEQFF.

This clonotype was recorded at least ten times. This chain links TRBV12-3 or TRBV12-4 with TRBJ2-7; D is perhaps TRBD1 or TRBD2 (5 bases each). V was shortened by 7 bases and J by 3 bases, with 16 bases between the two germline ends. This CDR3 spans 14 amino acids. CDR3 residues: CASKSWDGNYEQYF. The CDR3 nucleotides read TGTGCCAGCAAATCTTGGGACGGAAACTACGAGCAGTACTTC.

A note on this clonotype: A much larger clone sits a single nucleotide away, making a read error possible. The chain carries TRBV7-2 and TRBJ2-5; the D gene is possibly TRBD1 (5 bases). Per the germline V gene, CDR1 is SGHTA and CDR2 is FQGNSA. This CDR3 has 13 amino acids. Trimming removed 3 bases from V and 5 bases from J, with 10 bases in between. CDR3 sequence (DNA): TGTGCCAGCAGCTTGCAGGGTCACGAGACCCAGTACTTC. Amino acids: CASSLQGHETQYF.

The table lists this clonotype with many counts. This chain joins TRBV5-1 and TRBJ2-5; no firm D call. V was cut by 2 bases and J by 7 bases, with 15 bases left in between. The CDR3 runs to 14 residues. CDR1 and CDR2 (germline): SGHRS, YFSETQ. DNA of the CDR3: TGCGCCAGCAGCTTCGGTCCGGGCCCAGGGACCCAGTACTTC. Protein: CASSFGPGPGTQYF.

This clonotype was observed many times. This chain links TRBV12-3 or TRBV12-4 with TRBJ2-5, with a possible D match to TRBD2 (6 bases). With 5 bases removed from V and 0 bases from J, the gap between germline ends came to 13 bases. The CDR3 is made up of 15 amino acids. CDR3 nucleotides: TGTGCCAGCAGTGGGCGGGGACCGTACCAAGAGACCCAGTACTTC. It specifies CASSGRGPYQETQYF.

This clonotype has at least ten counts. J is TRBJ2-2 and V is TRBV24-1, with D hard to call. The V and J ends lost 1 base and 5 bases respectively, with 16 bases between them. This CDR3 is built from 17 residues. The germline gives CDR1 KGHDR, CDR2 SFDVKD. CDR3: CATSDFGVGLGTGELFF. DNA of the CDR3: TGTGCCACCAGTGATTTTGGTGTGGGGTTGGGGACCGGGGAGCTGTTTTTT.

Many counts were recorded for this clonotype. The chain links TRBV28 to TRBJ2-2; unclear D gene. The V gene lost 5 bases and the J gene lost 6 bases, with 7 bases spanning the gap. The germline CDR1 and CDR2 sequences are MDHEN and SYDVKM. This CDR3 is built from 12 residues. The CDR3 nucleotides are TGTGCCAGCAGTGAAGGTGCCGGGGAGCTGTTTTTT. Translated: CASSEGAGELFF.

This clonotype came up many times. This chain connects TRBV7-8 to TRBJ2-5; 10 bases align to TRBD1. Germline V gene data show CDR1 as SGHVS and CDR2 as FQNEAQ. V shed 3 bases, J shed 6 bases, and the junction held 7 bases outside the gene matches. The CDR3 extends over 15 amino acids. CDR3 sequence reads: CASSFLGTGAKTQYF. The CDR3 nucleotides are TGTGCCAGCAGCTTTTTAGGGACAGGGGCAAAGACCCAGTACTTC. Together with reference TRBV7-8 and TRBJ2-5, the CDR3 gives the full variable domain: GAGVSQSPRYKVAKRGQDVALRCDPISGHVSLFWYQQALGQGPEFLTYFQNEAQLDKSGLPSDRFFAERPEGSVSTLKIQRTQQEDSAVYLCASSFLGTGAKTQYFGPGTRLLVL.

In this sample, this clonotype turned up many times. This chain's CDR3 is CASSYTQTAQETQYF. The CDR3 coding sequence is TGCGCCAGCAGCTATACTCAGACAGCCCAAGAGACCCAGTACTTC. The chain recombines TRBV5-1 with TRBJ2-5, with D maybe TRBD1 (5 bases). The CDR3 has 15 amino acids. Germline lookup yields CDR1 SGHRS and CDR2 YFSETQ. V shed 3 bases and J shed 1 base, with 13 bases lying between them.

This clonotype was seen repeatedly, ten times or more. The chain uses TRBV6-1 and TRBJ1-5; D gene uncertain. The V end was cut by 0 bases, the J end by 2 bases, with 8 bases between. Germline V CDR1 and CDR2: MNHNS, SASEGT. The CDR3 runs 15 residues. The CDR3 reads CASSEAEEGNQPQHF. CDR3 nucleotide sequence: TGTGCCAGCAGTGAAGCCGAGGAGGGCAATCAGCCCCAGCATTTT.